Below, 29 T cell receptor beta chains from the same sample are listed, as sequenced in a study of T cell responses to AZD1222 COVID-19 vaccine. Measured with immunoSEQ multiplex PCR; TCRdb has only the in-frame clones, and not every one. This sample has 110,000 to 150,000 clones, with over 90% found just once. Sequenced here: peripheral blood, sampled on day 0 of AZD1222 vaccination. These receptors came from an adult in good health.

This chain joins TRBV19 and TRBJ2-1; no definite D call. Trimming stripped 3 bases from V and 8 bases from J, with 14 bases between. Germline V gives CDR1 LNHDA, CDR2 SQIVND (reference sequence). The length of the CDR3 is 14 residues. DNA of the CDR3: TGTGCCAGTAGTATGCCGGACCGCCCCGATGAGCAGTTCTTC. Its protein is CASSMPDRPDEQFF.

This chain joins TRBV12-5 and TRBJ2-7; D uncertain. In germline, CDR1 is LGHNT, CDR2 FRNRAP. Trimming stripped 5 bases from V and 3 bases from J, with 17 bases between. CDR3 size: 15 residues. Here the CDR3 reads CASGTYPGHYYEQYF. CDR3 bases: TGTGCTAGTGGTACCTATCCGGGCCACTACTACGAGCAGTACTTC.

The CDR3 here is CASDRQGGETQYF. In DNA, the CDR3 is TGTGCTAGTGACCGACAGGGTGGAGAGACCCAGTACTTC. V and J are TRBV12-5 and TRBJ2-5; 7 bases are a match to TRBD1. The V gene's germline CDR1 is LGHNT and CDR2 FRNRAP. The CDR3 is 13 residues long. The ends lost 7 bases at V and 4 bases at J; junction bases unmatched: 6.

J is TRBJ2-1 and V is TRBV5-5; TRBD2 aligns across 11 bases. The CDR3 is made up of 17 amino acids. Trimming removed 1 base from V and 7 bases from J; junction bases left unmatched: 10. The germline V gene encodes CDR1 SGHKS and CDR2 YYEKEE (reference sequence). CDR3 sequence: CASSLTPGTSGGNEQFF. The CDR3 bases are TGTGCCAGCAGCTTGACTCCCGGGACTAGCGGTGGGAATGAGCAGTTCTTC.

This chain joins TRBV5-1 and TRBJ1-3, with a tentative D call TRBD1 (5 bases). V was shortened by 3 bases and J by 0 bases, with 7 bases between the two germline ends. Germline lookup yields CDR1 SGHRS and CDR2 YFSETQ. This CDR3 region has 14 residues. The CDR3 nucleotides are TGCGCCAGCAGCTATCAGGGCTCTGGAAACACCATATATTTT. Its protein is CASSYQGSGNTIYF.

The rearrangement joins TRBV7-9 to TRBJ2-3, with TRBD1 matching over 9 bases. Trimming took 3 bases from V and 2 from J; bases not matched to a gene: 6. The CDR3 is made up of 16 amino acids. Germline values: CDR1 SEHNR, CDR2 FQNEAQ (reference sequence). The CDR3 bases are TGTGCCAGCAGCTTGACGACAGGGGGGAACACAGATACGCAGTATTTT. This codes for CASSLTTGGNTDTQYF.

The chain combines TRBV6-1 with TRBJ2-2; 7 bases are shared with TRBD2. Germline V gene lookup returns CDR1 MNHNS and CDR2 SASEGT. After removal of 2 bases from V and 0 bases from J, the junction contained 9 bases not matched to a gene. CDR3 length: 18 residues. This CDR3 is CASSEQLAGFANTGELFF. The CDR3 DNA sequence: TGTGCCAGCAGTGAACAGTTAGCGGGCTTCGCGAACACCGGGGAGCTGTTTTTT.

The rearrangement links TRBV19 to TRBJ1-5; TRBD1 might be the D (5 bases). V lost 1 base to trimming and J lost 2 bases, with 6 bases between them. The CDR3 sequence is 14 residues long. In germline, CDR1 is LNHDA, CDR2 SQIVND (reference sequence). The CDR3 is CASSIGRGNQPQHF. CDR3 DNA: TGTGCCAGTAGTATAGGCAGGGGCAATCAGCCCCAGCATTTT.

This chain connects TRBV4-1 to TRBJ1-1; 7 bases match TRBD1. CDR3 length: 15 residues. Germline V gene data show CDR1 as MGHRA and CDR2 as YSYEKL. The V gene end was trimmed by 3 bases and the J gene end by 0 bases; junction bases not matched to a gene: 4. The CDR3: CASSHMGQLNTEAFF. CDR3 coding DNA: TGCGCCAGCAGCCACATGGGACAGTTGAACACTGAAGCTTTCTTT.

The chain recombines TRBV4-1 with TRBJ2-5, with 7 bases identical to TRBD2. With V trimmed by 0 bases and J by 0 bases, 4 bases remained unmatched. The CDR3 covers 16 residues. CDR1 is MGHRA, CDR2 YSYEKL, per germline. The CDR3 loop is CASSQDHGGYQETQYF. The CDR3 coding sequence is TGCGCCAGCAGCCAAGATCACGGGGGGTACCAAGAGACCCAGTACTTC.

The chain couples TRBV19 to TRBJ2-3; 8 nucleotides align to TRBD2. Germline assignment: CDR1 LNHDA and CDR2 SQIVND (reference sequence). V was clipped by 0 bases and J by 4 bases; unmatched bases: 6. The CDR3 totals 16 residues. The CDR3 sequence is CASSIDGSGTSDTQYF. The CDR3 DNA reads TGTGCCAGTAGTATAGATGGTAGCGGGACTTCAGATACGCAGTATTTT.

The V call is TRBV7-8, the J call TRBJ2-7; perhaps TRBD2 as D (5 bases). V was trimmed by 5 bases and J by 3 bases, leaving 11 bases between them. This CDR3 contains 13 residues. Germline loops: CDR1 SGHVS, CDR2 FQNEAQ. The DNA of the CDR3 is TGTGCCAGCAGCCTCGGGAATAACTACGAGCAGTACTTC. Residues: CASSLGNNYEQYF.

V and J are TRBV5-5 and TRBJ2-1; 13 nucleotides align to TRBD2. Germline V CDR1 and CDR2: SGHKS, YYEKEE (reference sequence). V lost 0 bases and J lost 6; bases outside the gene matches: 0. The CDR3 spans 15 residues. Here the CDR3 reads CASSLGTSGSNEQFF. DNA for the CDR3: TGTGCCAGCAGCTTGGGGACTAGCGGGAGCAATGAGCAGTTCTTC.

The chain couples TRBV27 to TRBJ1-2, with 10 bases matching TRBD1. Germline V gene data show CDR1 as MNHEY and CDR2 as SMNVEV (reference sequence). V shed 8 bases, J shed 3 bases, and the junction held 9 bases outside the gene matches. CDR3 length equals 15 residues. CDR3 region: CASGTTGGSYYGYTF. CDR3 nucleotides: TGTGCCAGCGGTACGACAGGGGGCTCGTACTATGGCTACACCTTC.

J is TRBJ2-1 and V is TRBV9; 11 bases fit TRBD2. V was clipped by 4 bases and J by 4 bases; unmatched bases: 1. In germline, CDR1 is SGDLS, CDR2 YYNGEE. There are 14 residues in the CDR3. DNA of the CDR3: TGTGCCAGCAGCCGGACTAGCGGGTACAATGAGCAGTTCTTC. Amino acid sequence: CASSRTSGYNEQFF.

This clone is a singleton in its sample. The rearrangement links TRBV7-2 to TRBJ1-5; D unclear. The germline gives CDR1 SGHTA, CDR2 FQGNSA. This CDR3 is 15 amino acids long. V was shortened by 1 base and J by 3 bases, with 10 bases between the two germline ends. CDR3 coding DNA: TGTGCCAGCAGCTTAGGACAACTATTCAATCAGCCCCAGCATTTT. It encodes CASSLGQLFNQPQHF.

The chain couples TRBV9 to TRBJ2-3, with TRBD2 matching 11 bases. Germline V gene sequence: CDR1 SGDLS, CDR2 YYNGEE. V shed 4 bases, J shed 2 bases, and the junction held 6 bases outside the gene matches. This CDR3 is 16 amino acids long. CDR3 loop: CASSSLAGDTTDTQYF. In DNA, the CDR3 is TGTGCCAGCAGCTCACTAGCGGGAGACACCACAGATACGCAGTATTTT.

CDR3 amino acids: CASSLDREAGYEQYF. In nucleotides, the CDR3 is TGTGCCAGCAGCTTAGACAGGGAAGCAGGCTACGAGCAGTACTTC. The chain joins TRBV7-2 to TRBJ2-7, with D tentatively TRBD1 (6 bases). The germline V gene encodes CDR1 SGHTA and CDR2 FQGNSA. CDR3 length equals 15 residues. Deletions cut 1 base from V and 3 bases from J, with 13 bases between.

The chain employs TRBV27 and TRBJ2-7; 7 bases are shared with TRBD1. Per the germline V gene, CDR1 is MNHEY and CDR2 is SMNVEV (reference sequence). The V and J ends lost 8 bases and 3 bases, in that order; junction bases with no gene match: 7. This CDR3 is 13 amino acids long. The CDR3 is CASVARDSYEQYF. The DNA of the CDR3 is TGTGCCAGCGTAGCTCGGGACAGCTACGAGCAGTACTTC.

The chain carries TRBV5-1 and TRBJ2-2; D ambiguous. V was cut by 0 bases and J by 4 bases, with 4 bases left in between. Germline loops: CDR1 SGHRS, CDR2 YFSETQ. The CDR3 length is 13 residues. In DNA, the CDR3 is TGCGCCAGCAGCTTGGGGGTCACCGGGGAGCTGTTTTTT. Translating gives CASSLGVTGELFF.

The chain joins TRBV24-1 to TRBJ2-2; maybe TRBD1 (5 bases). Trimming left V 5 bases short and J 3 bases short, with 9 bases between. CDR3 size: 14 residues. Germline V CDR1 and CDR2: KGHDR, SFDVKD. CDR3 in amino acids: CATSGGRDTGELFF. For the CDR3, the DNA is TGTGCCACCAGTGGGGGCCGCGACACCGGGGAGCTGTTTTTT.

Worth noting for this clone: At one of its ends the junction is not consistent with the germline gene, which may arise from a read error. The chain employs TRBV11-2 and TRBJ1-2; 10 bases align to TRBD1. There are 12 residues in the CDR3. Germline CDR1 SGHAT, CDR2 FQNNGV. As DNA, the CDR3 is TGTGCCAGCAGCTTAGGGGGGACAGGGGTTTCCTTC. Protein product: CASSLGGTGVSF.

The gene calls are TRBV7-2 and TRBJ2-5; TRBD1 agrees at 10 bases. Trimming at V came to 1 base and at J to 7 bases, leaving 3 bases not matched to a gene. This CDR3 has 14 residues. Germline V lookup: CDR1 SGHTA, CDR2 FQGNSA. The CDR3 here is CASSLGQGARTQYF. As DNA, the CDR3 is TGTGCCAGCAGCTTAGGACAGGGGGCGAGGACCCAGTACTTC.

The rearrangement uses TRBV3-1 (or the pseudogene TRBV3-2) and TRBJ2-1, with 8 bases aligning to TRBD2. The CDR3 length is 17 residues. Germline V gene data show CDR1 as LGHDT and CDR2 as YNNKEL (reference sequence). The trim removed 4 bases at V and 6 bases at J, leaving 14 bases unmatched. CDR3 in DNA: TGTGCCAGCAGCCCCACCCCCACTAGCGGCGGCGGCAATGAGCAGTTCTTC. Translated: CASSPTPTSGGGNEQFF.

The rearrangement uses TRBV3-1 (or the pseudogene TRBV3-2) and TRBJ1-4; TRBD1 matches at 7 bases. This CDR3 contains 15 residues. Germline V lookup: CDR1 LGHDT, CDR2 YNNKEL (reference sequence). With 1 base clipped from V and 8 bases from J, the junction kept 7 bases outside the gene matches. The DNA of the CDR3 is TGTGCCAGCAGCCAAGTGCAGGGGGAAGGGGAAAAACTGTTTTTT. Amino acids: CASSQVQGEGEKLFF.

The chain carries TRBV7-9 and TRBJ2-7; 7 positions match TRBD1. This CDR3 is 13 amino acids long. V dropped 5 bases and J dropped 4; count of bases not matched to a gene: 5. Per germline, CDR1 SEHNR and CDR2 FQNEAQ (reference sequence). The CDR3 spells CASSPQGLYEQYF. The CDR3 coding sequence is TGTGCCAGCAGCCCACAGGGGCTATACGAGCAGTACTTC.

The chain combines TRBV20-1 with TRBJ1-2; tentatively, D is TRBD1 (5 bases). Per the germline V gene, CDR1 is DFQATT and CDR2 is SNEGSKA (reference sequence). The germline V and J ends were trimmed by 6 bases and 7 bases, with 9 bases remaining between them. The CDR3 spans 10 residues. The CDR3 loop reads CSAAGVGYTF. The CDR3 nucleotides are TGCAGTGCGGCGGGGGTTGGCTACACCTTC.

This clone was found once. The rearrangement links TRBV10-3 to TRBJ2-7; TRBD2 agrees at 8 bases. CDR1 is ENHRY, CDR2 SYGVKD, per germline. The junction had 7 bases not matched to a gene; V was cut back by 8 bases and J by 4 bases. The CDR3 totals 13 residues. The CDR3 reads CAIQIAGRYEQYF. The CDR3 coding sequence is TGTGCCATCCAGATAGCGGGAAGATACGAGCAGTACTTC.

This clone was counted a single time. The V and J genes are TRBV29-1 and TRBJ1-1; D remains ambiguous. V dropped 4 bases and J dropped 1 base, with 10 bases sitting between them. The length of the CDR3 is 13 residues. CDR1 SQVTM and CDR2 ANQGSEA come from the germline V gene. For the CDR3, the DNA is TGCAGCGTTGCCGGGCACGAGAACACTGAAGCTTTCTTT. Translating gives CSVAGHENTEAFF.